This T cell receptor beta chain comes out of a study of blood T cell repertoires in COVID-19 (dated by TCRdb to 2020 to 2022). Background on the whole study: The collaborator samples originated in the United States, Italy and Spain and spanned the acute and convalescent phases of COVID-19. Subjects who had been exposed to COVID-19, were actively infected with it, or had recovered from it provided the deeply sampled blood TCRbeta repertoires that made up the dataset. Where available, HLA class I and class II types were obtained from metadata supplied by the sample provider rather than from assay-based typing. The sample metadata nearly always contained a de-identified subject ID, COVID-19 status, age in years and sex. A freely available public database, intended as a resource for researchers studying the immune response to SARS-CoV-2, is where the repertoires were released. The samples were drawn from two sources: the first 160 participants of the ongoing ImmuneRACE study, and 1,000 to 1,500 subjects contributed by 6 global collaborators. The material from the prospective study consisted of cDNA or gDNA derived from T cells, B-cell-depleted T cells, or PBMCs. The full study reports these points: The amount of clinical and demographic metadata varied by source and participant and was provided uncurated.

This clone was counted between two and nine times. The antigen this receptor binds is unknown. Qualities for individual bases were not recorded, and no much larger clone is one base off. Collaborating institutions collected whole blood in K2EDTA tubes following their own protocols. Collaborator samples were shipped for TCRbeta analysis as frozen whole blood, isolated PBMCs, or DNA extracted from either sample type. The immunoSEQ Assay, a bias-controlled multiplex PCR, was used to amplify TCRbeta CDR3 regions from genomic DNA. The authors' pipeline ran thus. The number of nucleated cells in each sample was estimated by amplification of reference gene primers within the assay. Sequence reads were collapsed and filtered to measure the absolute abundance of every unique TCRbeta CDR3 rearrangement. Productive Simpson clonality was computed per sample as the square root of Simpson's diversity index over productive rearrangements. The table comes from immuneACCESS by way of TCRdb, which keeps in-frame sequences with V and J called. Part of the clones is missing from these tables; in studies checked, under half for an unresolved V gene and the rest for unknown reasons. V and J calls plus clone size are reproduced from that table; the DNA served to infer D and trimming. Present in this sample are 100,000 to 150,000 clones, about 86% of which were seen just once. The top ten clonotypes cover 5.5% to 6% of the sample.

The germline V gene supplies CDR1 SNHLY and CDR2 FYNNEI. The CDR3 runs 14 amino acids, cysteine and phenylalanine included. Only the CDR3 DNA stays, 42 bases, in frame from base 1. Here V drops 6 bases and J drops 9 bases, and the junction holds 13 bases not matched to any gene. Sample: peripheral blood. The V and J genes are TRBV2 and TRBJ1-1, with TRBD1 matching 7 junction bases. This sequence was found in a man aged 80 or over with active or convalescent COVID-19. This receptor carries the CDR3 CASRVDRAPRKAFF. The base sequence is TGTGCCAGCAGGGTCGACAGGGCCCCAAGGAAAGCTTTCTTT.